This TCR beta chain was identified in a study of identical twins. The CDR3 contains 13 residues. Germline CDR1 DFQATT, CDR2 SNEGSKA (reference sequence). V lost 6 bases, J lost 4 bases, and 13 bases lay in between. The cDNA had a unique molecular identifier and a template-switch universal primer site. TCRdb redid the calling of the 5' RACE reads with MiXCR, one entry per CDR3 protein. The sample carries around 650,000 distinct CDR3 sequences, about 7.6% recorded once. Concerning this clonotype: Its antigen is unidentified.

Study results and limitations: Within beta out-of-frame sequences, the excess sharing observed between twins was weaker.

The sample also formed part of further work on yellow fever vaccine responses in identical twins. That source adds: Twins reportedly appeared to share part of their vaccine T cell response while keeping part individual.

The gene calls are TRBV20-1 and TRBJ1-3; D is unresolved. Sequences were obtained from PBMCs. The TCR was taken from a woman aged 18-29 years in good health. CDR3 residues: CSAPAAFGNTIYF. The CDR3 nucleotides are TGCAGTGCGCCCGCTGCCTTCGGAAACACCATATATTTT.